This T cell receptor (beta chain) was obtained from a study of T-cell reconstitution after alpha-beta-depleted transplantation in children. Study findings and constraints: Alpha-beta T cells about two months after transplant reportedly derived from several hundred expanded graft clones. Elevated TCRbeta diversity at day 60 was traced, in some patients, to surviving recipient T cells and thymic progenitors.

This clonotype was counted a few times. Antigen: not known. Looked up from germline, CDR1 is MNHEY and CDR2 is SVGEGT. V lost 2 bases and J lost 1, with 6 bases in between. This CDR3 is built from 15 residues. Preparation of the TCRbeta library was carried out with unique molecular identifiers. TCRdb independently ran MiXCR on the PCR reads; one entry per CDR3 protein. The sample yields 250,000 or so distinct CDR3 sequences, 20% to 30% seen once. This specimen consisted of PBMCs, mostly from graft donor cells, obtained 360 days after TCRalphabeta/CD19-depleted stem cell transplant. The TCR sequence derives from a female patient aged 2-9 years who had a stem cell transplant for congenital amegakaryocytic thrombocytopenia, so the T cells may come from the graft donor. The chain couples TRBV6-2 or TRBV6-3 to TRBJ2-6, with D uncertain. This CDR3 is CASSYRVSGANVLTF. In DNA form, the CDR3 reads TGTGCCAGCAGTTACAGGGTTTCTGGGGCCAACGTCCTGACTTTC.